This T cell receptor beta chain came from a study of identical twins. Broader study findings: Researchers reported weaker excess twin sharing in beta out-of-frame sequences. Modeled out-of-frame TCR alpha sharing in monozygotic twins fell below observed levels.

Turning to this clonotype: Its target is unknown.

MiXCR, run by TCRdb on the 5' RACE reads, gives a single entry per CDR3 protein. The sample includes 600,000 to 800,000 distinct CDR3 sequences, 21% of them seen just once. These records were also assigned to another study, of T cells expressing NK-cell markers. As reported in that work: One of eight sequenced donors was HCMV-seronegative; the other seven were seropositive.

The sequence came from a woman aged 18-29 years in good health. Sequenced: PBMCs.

CDR3 in amino acids: CASSLIYRTSKPGDGYTF. The CDR3, as DNA: TGCGCCAGCAGCCTTATCTACAGGACCTCAAAGCCGGGCGATGGCTACACCTTC. V and J are TRBV4-1 and TRBJ1-2, with D possibly matching TRBD1 (5 bases). The germline gives CDR1 MGHRA, CDR2 YSYEKL. The CDR3 contains 18 residues. Trimming shortened V by 4 bases and J by 6 bases, and 27 bases separated the two germline ends.